The present TCR beta chain was sequenced within a study of blood T cell repertoires in COVID-19 (dated by TCRdb to the early 2020s). Notes on the research overall: Samples from collaborators originated in the United States, Italy and Spain and spanned both the acute and convalescent phases of COVID-19. Where available, HLA class I and class II types were obtained from metadata supplied by the sample provider rather than from assay-based typing. The material from the prospective study consisted of cDNA or gDNA derived from T cells, B-cell-depleted T cells, or PBMCs. Deeply sampled blood TCRbeta repertoires from subjects exposed to, actively infected with, or recovered from COVID-19 were included in the dataset. The samples were drawn from two sources: the first 160 participants of the ongoing ImmuneRACE study, and some 1,300 subjects contributed by 6 global collaborators. The sample metadata nearly always contained a de-identified subject ID, COVID-19 status, age in years and sex. The repertoires were released in a freely available public database intended as a resource for research on the immune response to SARS-CoV-2.

In Seattle, one collaborating source enrolled patients while the infection was active and tracked those patients longitudinally over the course of disease. Each collaborating institution followed its own protocols to collect whole blood in K2EDTA tubes. Collaborator samples were shipped for TCRbeta analysis as frozen whole blood, isolated PBMCs, or DNA extracted from either sample type. About this clone itself: Its target antigen remains unknown. Per-base qualities were not stored, and no clone one base away is much larger.

The CDR3 holds 16 amino acids from the cysteine to the phenylalanine. Just the 48-base CDR3 DNA is kept, in frame starting at base 1. Cut back by 6 bases and 0 bases, the V and J ends lie 12 bases apart. In the germline V gene, CDR1 corresponds to SGHVS and CDR2 to FNYEAQ. Summary of the overall study and its limitations: The quantity of clinical and demographic metadata differed by source and by participant and was supplied without curation.

TCRbeta CDR3 regions were amplified from genomic DNA by means of the immunoSEQ Assay, a bias-controlled multiplex PCR. For the original study's pipeline: Within the assay, amplification of reference gene primers was used to estimate how many nucleated cells each sample contained. To quantify the absolute abundance of each unique TCRbeta CDR3 rearrangement, sequence reads were collapsed and filtered. For each sample, productive Simpson clonality was calculated as the square root of Simpson's diversity index across productive rearrangements. In its TCRdb copy, this immuneACCESS table keeps in-frame sequences only and misses some clones. Where compared with another copy, unresolved V genes explain less than half of these, and the others have no known cause. From that table come the V and J calls and clone size; the DNA was used to work out D and trimming. The table for this sample lists about 210,000 clones; over 80% of them were counted only once. The biggest ten clones account for under 0.95% of the sample.

The chain was built from TRBV7-6 and TRBJ1-6; there is no confident call for the D gene. What was sequenced was peripheral blood. The clonotype originates from a man aged 55-75 years with COVID-19, enrolled during active disease. The base sequence is TGTGCCAGCAGTTTAACTCATAGCTCCTATAATTCACCCCTCCACTTT. Protein translation: CASSLTHSSYNSPLHF.